These 13 T cell receptor beta chains came from one sample sequenced in a study of control samples from healthy donors and cancer patients. TCRdb's table, derived via immunoSEQ multiplex PCR, lists solely in-frame clones and lacks some. The repertoire holds about 110,000 clones, with approximately 90% as singletons. Material for sequencing was PBMCs. The receptors originated from a woman aged 55-75 years with lung cancer.

V and J are TRBV11-3 and TRBJ2-3, with D perhaps being TRBD1 or TRBD2 (5 bases each). The germline CDR1 and CDR2 sequences are SGHNT and YENEEA. This CDR3 is 15 amino acids long. The V and J ends lost 3 bases and 0 bases respectively, with 10 bases between them. Written as DNA, the CDR3 is TGTGCCAGCAGCTTGGGGGAATCTAGCACAGATACGCAGTATTTT. This codes for CASSLGESSTDTQYF. Full variable domain (outside the CDR3, taken from reference TRBV11-3 and TRBJ2-3): EAGVVQSPRYKIIEKKQPVAFWCNPISGHNTLYWYLQNLGQGPELLIRYENEEAVDDSQLPKDRFSAERLKGVDSTLKIQPAELGDSAVYLCASSLGESSTDTQYFGPGTRLTVL.

DNA of the CDR3: TGTGCCAGCAGCCCCCACCGGGACAGGGGGCTTAGCGGGGAGCTGTTTTTT. This codes for CASSPHRDRGLSGELFF. V gene TRBV9 combines with J gene TRBJ2-2, with 12 bases that match TRBD1. The length of the CDR3 is 17 residues. Trimming took 4 bases from V and 7 from J; bases not matched to a gene: 11. Germline V gene data show CDR1 as SGDLS and CDR2 as YYNGEE.

CDR3 protein: CSVKSGTGGSYEQYF. The CDR3 bases are TGCAGCGTGAAATCCGGGACAGGGGGCTCCTACGAGCAGTACTTC. The chain employs TRBV29-1 and TRBJ2-7; 11 bases are shared with TRBD1. This CDR3 contains 15 residues. Trimming took 6 bases from V and 0 from J; bases not matched to a gene: 7. Germline CDR1 reads SQVTM; CDR2 reads ANQGSEA.

The chain joins TRBV7-9 to TRBJ2-2; D is undetermined. Germline CDR1 SEHNR, CDR2 FQNEAQ (reference sequence). The CDR3 runs to 13 residues. V gave up 5 bases and J gave up 3 bases, with 7 bases separating them. This CDR3 reads CASSRDYTGELFF. The CDR3 DNA reads TGTGCCAGCAGCCGAGACTACACCGGGGAGCTGTTTTTT. Full variable domain (outside the CDR3, taken from reference TRBV7-9 and TRBJ2-2): DTGVSQNPRHKITKRGQNVTFRCDPISEHNRLYWYRQTLGQGPEFLTYFQNEAQLEKSRLLSDRFSAERPKGSFSTLEIQRTEQGDSAMYLCASSRDYTGELFFGEGSRLTVL.

This chain joins TRBV5-4 and TRBJ2-5; D could derive from TRBD1 or TRBD2 (6 bases each). Trimming pared 0 bases from V and 4 bases from J, leaving 13 bases between. Germline V lookup: CDR1 SGHNT, CDR2 YYREEE (reference sequence). The CDR3 loop spans 15 amino acids. As DNA, the CDR3 is TGTGCCAGCAGCTTGGGGGCAGGAGGGGGAGAGACCCAGTACTTC. The encoded protein is CASSLGAGGGETQYF.

V gene TRBV28 combines with J gene TRBJ2-7, with 8 bases matching TRBD1. The CDR3 loop spans 14 amino acids. Germline V gives CDR1 MDHEN, CDR2 SYDVKM. Trimming removed 6 bases from V and 8 bases from J; junction bases left unmatched: 12. The DNA of the CDR3 is TGTGCCAGCAGAGGACAGGGTCTTCCGCCAAAGCAGTACTTC. Translation gives CASRGQGLPPKQYF.

The rearrangement uses TRBV7-9 and TRBJ1-2; 7 bases map to TRBD1. Per germline, CDR1 SEHNR and CDR2 FQNEAQ (reference sequence). The CDR3 is made up of 16 amino acids. J was trimmed by 4 bases and V by 2 bases; bases with no gene match: 10. The CDR3 is CASSLSSGQSLYGYTF. The CDR3 DNA sequence: TGTGCCAGCAGCTTATCTTCGGGACAGTCCCTCTATGGCTACACCTTC.

The chain links TRBV3-1 (or the pseudogene TRBV3-2) to TRBJ1-1; 8 bases map to TRBD1. The CDR3 is made up of 14 amino acids. Germline V gene data show CDR1 as LGHDT and CDR2 as YNNKEL (reference sequence). Trimming removed 6 bases from V and 6 bases from J; junction bases left unmatched: 9. The CDR3 is CASSKNAGGSEAFF. The CDR3 DNA reads TGTGCCAGCAGTAAAAACGCAGGGGGCTCTGAAGCTTTCTTT.

The chain couples TRBV12-5 to TRBJ1-1, with a possible D match to TRBD1 (5 bases). Germline lookup yields CDR1 LGHNT and CDR2 FRNRAP. The CDR3 contains 13 residues. V shed 3 bases and J shed 4 bases, with 9 bases lying between them. The DNA for the CDR3 is TGTGCTAGTGGTTTTGGGCAGGGCACTGAAGCTTTCTTT. It encodes CASGFGQGTEAFF.

The V and J genes are TRBV5-1 and TRBJ1-1, with D perhaps TRBD1 (5 bases). CDR1 and CDR2 (germline): SGHRS, YFSETQ. CDR3 length: 16 residues. Trimming took 1 base from V and 3 from J, leaving 16 bases between them. Here the CDR3 DNA reads TGCGCCAGCAGCTTGTATGTAAGGGGTGGGGACACTGAAGCTTTCTTT. This codes for CASSLYVRGGDTEAFF.

Note on this clone: At one end, the junction sequence differs from germline, possibly due to a read error. The gene calls are TRBV25-1 and TRBJ2-4, with TRBD1 matching 9 bases. CDR3 length equals 14 residues. The germline V gene encodes CDR1 MGHDK and CDR2 SYGVNS. CDR3 nucleotides: TGTGCCAGCAGTGAAACAGGGGGCATGAACATTCGGTACTTC. Translated, it gives CASSETGGMNIRYF. Looking up the rest from reference TRBV25-1 and TRBJ2-4 gives the full variable domain: EADIYQTPRYLVIGTGKKITLECSQTMGHDKMYWYQQDPGMELHLIHYSYGVNSTEKGDLSSESTVSRIRTEHFPLTLESARPSHTSQYLCASSETGGMNIRYFGAGTRLSVL.

The rearrangement joins TRBV6-1 to TRBJ1-5, with 9 bases lining up with TRBD1. Per germline, CDR1 MNHNS and CDR2 SASEGT. Trimming removed 4 bases from V and 0 bases from J; junction bases left unmatched: 7. The CDR3 extends over 17 amino acids. CDR3 bases: TGTGCCAGCAGTGGGGGACAGGGAGGTCCTAGCAATCAGCCCCAGCATTTT. It encodes CASSGGQGGPSNQPQHF.

The chain couples TRBV4-1 to TRBJ1-4, with a possible D match to TRBD1 (6 bases). The CDR3 is 15 amino acids. The germline CDR1 and CDR2 sequences are MGHRA and YSYEKL. Trimming shortened V by 4 bases and J by 5 bases, and 14 bases separated the two germline ends. DNA for the CDR3: TGCGCCAGCAGCCGGGAGGACAGAGGGAATGAAAAACTGTTTTTT. It specifies CASSREDRGNEKLFF.